The rows below give T cell receptor beta chains drawn from one sample of a study of shared clonotypes between healthy human individuals. Sequenced by immunoSEQ multiplex PCR; TCRdb stores in-frame clones only, minus some. The table lists a few hundred thousand clones, almost 97% of them singletons, with 0.045% to 0.06% in the top ten. The specimen sequenced was naive CD4+ T cells sorted from blood. The receptors come from a woman in her thirties in good health. CDR3s include the opening cysteine and the closing phenylalanine or tryptophan. The order of the fields is J gene, V gene, clone size, D gene, CDR3 DNA, CDR3 protein. D genes are given only for firm matches. Rows may omit the clone size; those that give it use once, few, many or a size class.

TRBJ1-2,TRBV28,.,.,TGTGCCAGCAGTTTAAGTCCTTATGGCTACACCTTC,CASSLSPYGYTF
TRBJ1-3,TRBV7-9,.,.,TGTGCCAGCAGCGCCGAATGGACAGACCTTAACTCTGGAAACACCATATATTTT,CASSAEWTDLNSGNTIYF
TRBJ1-2,TRBV11-2,.,.,TGTGCCAGCAGCACTTATAGGCAGGGGCCCACCCATGGCTACACCTTC,CASSTYRQGPTHGYTF
TRBJ1-2,TRBV19,.,TRBD1,TGTGCCAGTAGTAACGGACAGGACTATGGCTACACCTTC,CASSNGQDYGYTF
TRBJ1-4,TRBV2,.,TRBD1,TGTGCCAGCAGCGGACAGGGGGCAACTAATGAAAAACTGTTTTTT,CASSGQGATNEKLFF
TRBJ2-5,TRBV5-6,once,.,TGTGCCAGCAGCTTGGACTCTACTAGCCCAAACCAAGAGACCCAGTACTTC,CASSLDSTSPNQETQYF
TRBJ1-1,TRBV14,.,.,TGTGCCAGCAGCCAGGGTCGATATGGCCTCAGGCCGAACACTGAAGCTTTCTTT,CASSQGRYGLRPNTEAFF
TRBJ1-5,TRBV7-8,.,.,TGTGCCAGCAGCCCCCATTCAGGGGCAGGCGGAATGGCCAATCAGCCCCAGCATTTT,CASSPHSGAGGMANQPQHF
TRBJ1-2,TRBV7-9,.,.,TGTGCCAGCAGCCCCGTTGGGGGGAACTATGGCTACACCTTC,CASSPVGGNYGYTF
TRBJ1-1,TRBV6-5,.,.,TGTGCCAGCAGTTACTCGTCAGGGGCAGGTACTGAAGCTTTCTTT,CASSYSSGAGTEAFF
TRBJ1-2,TRBV27,once,.,TGTGCCAGCGCGTCAGGGGAGGGCTATGGCTACACCTTC,CASASGEGYGYTF
TRBJ1-1,TRBV6-6,.,.,TGTGCCAGCAGTTACTCGACCAGGAGTACTGAAGCTTTCTTT,CASSYSTRSTEAFF
TRBJ2-1,TRBV10-1,.,TRBD2,TGCGCCAGCAGCCGCGGACTAGCGGGAGGTGAGCAGTTCTTC,CASSRGLAGGEQFF
TRBJ2-1,TRBV5-4,.,.,TGTGCCAGCAGCTTGGCGACAGGAGGGGTAAGGAGCTCCTACAATGAGCAGTTCTTC,CASSLATGGVRSSYNEQFF
TRBJ2-6,TRBV7-8,.,.,TGTGCCAGCGTGGTTTATGGGGCCAACGTCCTGACTTTC,CASVVYGANVLTF
TRBJ2-4,TRBV18,.,TRBD1,TGTGCCAGCTCACGATCCGGGACAGGGATCGACATTCAGTACTTC,CASSRSGTGIDIQYF
TRBJ2-7,TRBV7-2,.,TRBD1,TGTGCCAGCAGCGCAGGACAGGGGGCGCGGGAGCAGTACTTC,CASSAGQGAREQYF
TRBJ1-4,TRBV18,.,.,TGTGCCAGCTCACCAGGAGTTAATGAAAAACTGTTTTTT,CASSPGVNEKLFF
TRBJ2-7,TRBV15,.,.,TGTGCCACCAGCAGCCTCCGGGACACCCCCTACGAGCAGTACTTC,CATSSLRDTPYEQYF
TRBJ2-2,TRBV5-1,.,.,TGCGCCAGCAGCTTAGACACAGTCGGCGGCGGGGAGCTGTTTTTT,CASSLDTVGGGELFF
TRBJ2-7,TRBV2,.,.,TGTGCCAGCAGTCTTGAGTACGAGCAGTACTTC,CASSLEYEQYF
TRBJ1-1,TRBV5-4,.,.,TGTGCCAGCAGCCCTCCGCTGGCCGGCAGGACTGAAGCTTTCTTT,CASSPPLAGRTEAFF
TRBJ2-2,TRBV19,.,.,TGTGCCAGTAGTGGCGGGTTAGGGTGGACCGGGGAGCTGTTTTTT,CASSGGLGWTGELFF
TRBJ1-3,TRBV2,.,.,TGTGCCAGCAGTGCCCTCCGGACGGCTGGAAACACCATATATTTT,CASSALRTAGNTIYF
TRBJ2-5,TRBV6-5,.,.,TGTGCCAGCAGCATTACGGCAGGGGCGCACGAGACCCAGTACTTC,CASSITAGAHETQYF
TRBJ2-7,TRBV11-2,once,.,TGTGCCAGCAGCTTAGCTTCCGGACAAAGCCACGAGCAGTACTTC,CASSLASGQSHEQYF
TRBJ1-3,TRBV4-2,.,.,TGTGCCAGCAGCCATGATAATGGAAACACCATATATTTT,CASSHDNGNTIYF
TRBJ2-3,TRBV19,.,.,TGTGCCAGTAGTGGACAGAGCACAGATACGCAGTATTTT,CASSGQSTDTQYF
TRBJ1-3,TRBV5-4,.,TRBD1,TGTGCCAGCAGCCCCTCTTACAGGGGCTCTGGAAACACCATATATTTT,CASSPSYRGSGNTIYF
TRBJ1-1,TRBV5-4,once,.,TGTGCCAGCAGCTCCTCTGGGTGGAACACTGAAGCTTTCTTT,CASSSSGWNTEAFF
TRBJ1-4,TRBV2,.,.,TGTGCCAGCAGCCCTCAGGGAAACAGAGGTGAAAAACTGTTTTTT,CASSPQGNRGEKLFF
TRBJ2-7,TRBV19,.,.,TGTGCCAGTAGCCCGACAGGCACCTACGAGCAGTACTTC,CASSPTGTYEQYF
TRBJ1-1,TRBV5-1,.,.,TGCGCCAGCAGTGCTTTTGAGAACACTGAAGCTTTCTTT,CASSAFENTEAFF
TRBJ2-4,TRBV19,.,TRBD2,TGTGCCAGTAGTCCGGGGACTAGCGGGAGTGGTAGGGCCAAAAACATTCAGTACTTC,CASSPGTSGSGRAKNIQYF
TRBJ2-5,TRBV9,.,TRBD1,TGTGCCAGCAGCGTAGCGACAGGGGTGGGAGAGACCCAGTACTTC,CASSVATGVGETQYF
TRBJ1-4,TRBV14,.,.,TGTGCCAGCAGCCAGAACAGGTTGGAAAAACTGTTTTTT,CASSQNRLEKLFF
TRBJ1-3,TRBV7-6,.,.,TGTGCCAGCAGCTTATCCACGGGGTTAATGTCTGGAAACACCATATATTTT,CASSLSTGLMSGNTIYF
TRBJ2-2,TRBV27,.,.,TGTGCCAGCAGTTTATTCGGGAGTGTGAACACCGGGGAGCTGTTTTTT,CASSLFGSVNTGELFF
TRBJ2-1,TRBV9,.,.,TGTGCCAGCAGCCCGAGGGGGAGGACCAATGAGCAGTTCTTC,CASSPRGRTNEQFF
TRBJ2-1,TRBV5-1,.,TRBD2,TGCGCCAGCAGCTTGGAGGGACTAGCGTCCTACAATGAGCAGTTCTTC,CASSLEGLASYNEQFF
TRBJ2-7,TRBV7-9,.,.,TGTGCCAGCAGCTCGGGGGACTCTACCTACGAGCAGTACTTC,CASSSGDSTYEQYF
TRBJ2-3,TRBV28,.,.,TGTGCCAGCAGTTTTTTCCTCGCCGGGACTTTCAAAACAGATACGCAGTATTTT,CASSFFLAGTFKTDTQYF